The source of this TCR beta chain is a study of blood T cells in healthy people across ages. The second PCR ran roughly 6 to 11 cycles with a sample-barcoded 5' primer and J-beta primers. TCRdb reprocessed the 5' RACE reads with MiXCR, giving one entry per CDR3 protein. Altogether around 1.5 million distinct CDR3 sequences are present, approximately 40% being singletons, with the ten largest covering 7.9%. This clonotype originated in a woman younger than 30 in good health. The sequenced sample was blood.

DNA of the CDR3: TGCAGTGCTAGAGAAGGGGGCTCCTATAATTCACCCCTCCACTTT. This codes for CSAREGGSYNSPLHF. The V gene is TRBV20-1, the J gene TRBJ1-6, with D perhaps matching TRBD1 (6 bases). V gave up 0 bases and J gave up 0 bases, with 6 bases separating them. The CDR3 consists of 15 residues. Germline V gene data show CDR1 as DFQATT and CDR2 as SNEGSKA (reference sequence).